Shown below are 30 T cell receptor beta chains from a single sample sequenced in a study of blood T cell repertoires in COVID-19. Data came from immunoSEQ multiplex PCR; TCRdb stores just in-frame clones and leaves some out. The table shows 250,000 to 300,000 clones, with approximately 90% occurring only once. Sequencing used peripheral blood. The receptors here all came from a man in his late teens or twenties with active or convalescent COVID-19.

The rearrangement links TRBV6-5 to TRBJ2-2; 7 nucleotides match TRBD2. Germline loops: CDR1 MNHEY, CDR2 SVGAGI. V dropped 7 bases and J dropped 7; count of bases not matched to a gene: 12. This CDR3 contains 15 residues. The CDR3 spells CASTDAGGGNGELFF. The DNA of the CDR3 is TGTGCCAGCACCGATGCTGGGGGAGGGAACGGGGAGCTGTTTTTT.

The rearrangement uses TRBV19 and TRBJ1-5, with 11 bases that match TRBD1. The CDR3 is 15 amino acids. The trim removed 5 bases at V and 6 bases at J, leaving 6 bases unmatched. The germline gives CDR1 LNHDA, CDR2 SQIVND (reference sequence). The CDR3 here is CASSSWTGGVQPQHF. Here the CDR3 DNA reads TGTGCCAGTAGTTCCTGGACAGGGGGCGTTCAGCCCCAGCATTTT.

The CDR3 DNA is TGTGCCAGCAGTTACGGCCGAGCTCGGGGAGAGACCCAGTACTTC. Translated: CASSYGRARGETQYF. The rearrangement joins TRBV6-2 or TRBV6-3 to TRBJ2-5; D is perhaps TRBD2 (5 bases). V lost 2 bases, J lost 4 bases, and 14 bases lay in between. The CDR3 extends over 15 amino acids. Germline assignment: CDR1 MNHEY and CDR2 SVGEGT.

This clone was picked up a small number of times. The rearrangement uses TRBV5-4 and TRBJ2-7; possibly TRBD2 for D (6 bases). V was clipped by 4 bases and J by 1 base, with 24 bases between them. CDR1 is SGHNT and CDR2 is YYREEE in the germline V gene (reference sequence). The CDR3 length is 18 residues. CDR3 bases: TGTGCCAGCAGCGCCAGGCGGGGCAGGTCAATCATTTCCTACGAGCAGTACTTC. This gives the protein CASSARRGRSIISYEQYF.

The chain recombines TRBV14 with TRBJ1-2, with D possibly matching TRBD1 (6 bases). The CDR3 is 14 amino acids. CDR1 and CDR2 from the germline V gene are SGHDN and FVKESK. Trimming stripped 4 bases from V and 4 bases from J, with 13 bases between. The CDR3 region has the DNA TGTGCCAGCAGCCCGGGACACCAACTCTATGGCTACACCTTC. It codes for CASSPGHQLYGYTF.

This clone was found once. The chain joins TRBV9 to TRBJ2-3; 9 bases align to TRBD2. The germline CDR1 and CDR2 sequences are SGDLS and YYNGEE. The junction had 7 bases not matched to a gene; V was cut back by 3 bases and J by 5 bases. The CDR3 covers 15 residues. Here the CDR3 reads CASSDAGGLGDTQYF. The CDR3 DNA sequence: TGTGCCAGCAGCGACGCGGGGGGGCTGGGAGATACGCAGTATTTT.

The genes are TRBV5-6 and TRBJ2-2; D is undetermined. This CDR3 has 14 residues. Per germline, CDR1 SGHDT and CDR2 YYEEEE. Trimming took off 0 bases at V and 3 bases at J, with 6 bases between the two ends. DNA for the CDR3: TGTGCCAGCAGCTTGGAACAGCACACCGGGGAGCTGTTTTTT. This codes for CASSLEQHTGELFF.

The chain recombines TRBV6-2 or TRBV6-3 with TRBJ2-2; 8 positions match TRBD2. The CDR3 has 17 residues. The J segment lost 2 bases and the V segment lost 1 base, leaving 6 bases of the junction unmatched. The germline V gene encodes CDR1 MNHEY and CDR2 SVGEGT. The chain's CDR3 is CASSYFRGGSNTGELFF. The CDR3 DNA reads as TGTGCCAGCAGTTACTTTCGGGGGGGGAGTAACACCGGGGAGCTGTTTTTT.

J is TRBJ2-2 and V is TRBV19; D unclear. V gave up 5 bases and J gave up 4 bases, with 11 bases separating them. The CDR3 covers 14 residues. Germline-derived CDR1 and CDR2 are LNHDA and SQIVND (reference sequence). CDR3 protein: CASSQQTFTGELFF. Here the CDR3 DNA reads TGTGCCAGTAGTCAACAGACCTTCACCGGGGAGCTGTTTTTT.

This chain uses TRBV27 with TRBJ2-7; D uncertain. CDR3 length: 14 amino acids. Germline V lookup: CDR1 MNHEY, CDR2 SMNVEV (reference sequence). Trimming shortened V by 2 bases and J by 2 bases, and 10 bases separated the two germline ends. The CDR3 DNA reads as TGTGCCAGCAGTTTAGGAAGCGAGGCCTACGAGCAGTACTTC. Amino acid sequence: CASSLGSEAYEQYF.

This clone has only one observation. V gene TRBV19 combines with J gene TRBJ1-2; possibly TRBD1 for D (6 bases). CDR1 and CDR2 (germline): LNHDA, SQIVND (reference sequence). Trimming pared 4 bases from V and 1 base from J, leaving 13 bases between. The CDR3 has 15 amino acids. CDR3 coding DNA: TGTGCCAGTAGTACGTCACGGACAGTTAACTATGGCTACACCTTC. Translating gives CASSTSRTVNYGYTF.

The V call is TRBV19, the J call TRBJ2-1, with 10 bases that match TRBD2. After removal of 0 bases from V and 4 bases from J, the junction contained 12 bases not matched to a gene. The CDR3 consists of 19 residues. Per the germline V gene, CDR1 is LNHDA and CDR2 is SQIVND (reference sequence). CDR3 sequence reads: CASSIEARLAGAFYNEQFF. CDR3 bases: TGTGCCAGTAGTATAGAAGCTCGGCTAGCGGGGGCCTTTTACAATGAGCAGTTCTTC.

The V gene is TRBV24-1, the J gene TRBJ2-2; perhaps TRBD1 as D (6 bases). V was pared by 1 base and J by 5 bases, with 10 bases between. Per the germline V gene, CDR1 is KGHDR and CDR2 is SFDVKD. CDR3 length: 15 residues. The CDR3 spells CATSDFSGDTGELFF. The CDR3 DNA reads as TGTGCCACCAGTGATTTTTCAGGGGATACCGGGGAGCTGTTTTTT.

V gene TRBV4-1 combines with J gene TRBJ1-3; D is possibly TRBD1 (5 bases). Germline lookup yields CDR1 MGHRA and CDR2 YSYEKL. This CDR3 has 14 residues. V was pared by 8 bases and J by 12 bases, with 23 bases between. The CDR3 loop reads CASGPGLSPRGIYF. The CDR3 nucleotides are TGCGCCAGCGGACCGGGACTTAGCCCCCGCGGCATATATTTT.

The DNA for the CDR3 is TGTGCCAGCATCCCCCCGGACAGGAGCACCGGGGAGCTGTTTTTT. Encoded protein: CASIPPDRSTGELFF. The rearrangement links TRBV28 to TRBJ2-2; the match to TRBD1 covers 7 bases. The CDR3 has 15 amino acids. The ends lost 7 bases at V and 4 bases at J; junction bases unmatched: 9. The V gene's germline CDR1 is MDHEN and CDR2 SYDVKM.

V is TRBV19 and J is TRBJ2-1; D is perhaps TRBD1 (5 bases). V lost 4 bases to trimming and J lost 7 bases, with 8 bases between them. CDR1 LNHDA and CDR2 SQIVND come from the germline V gene (reference sequence). This CDR3 is built from 12 residues. The CDR3 region has the DNA TGTGCCAGTAGTAGCAGGGCTAATGAGCAGTTCTTC. It yields the protein CASSSRANEQFF.

Here the CDR3 DNA reads TGTGCCAGCAGCCAAGAACTAGCGGGGTCCGCCCTTGATACGCAGTATTTT. It codes for CASSQELAGSALDTQYF. The V call is TRBV3-1 (or the pseudogene TRBV3-2), the J call TRBJ2-3, with 10 bases fitting TRBD2. V lost 0 bases, J lost 6 bases, and 9 bases stayed unmatched. From germline, CDR1 is LGHDT and CDR2 YNNKEL (reference sequence). CDR3 size: 17 residues.

The chain recombines TRBV5-1 with TRBJ2-6; D perhaps matches TRBD2 (6 bases). Trimming took off 4 bases at V and 0 bases at J, with 8 bases between the two ends. The CDR3 totals 15 residues. The germline gives CDR1 SGHRS, CDR2 YFSETQ. The CDR3 DNA is TGCGCCAGCAGCCGGGGGAGCTCTGGGGCCAACGTCCTGACTTTC. Residues: CASSRGSSGANVLTF.

This clone was detected only a few times. This chain links TRBV15 with TRBJ2-7; 11 bases agree with TRBD1. After removal of 1 base from V and 4 bases from J, the junction contained 6 bases not matched to a gene. The V gene's germline CDR1 is LNHNV and CDR2 YYDKDF (reference sequence). There are 16 residues in the CDR3. The CDR3: CATSRGRTGGAYEQYF. For the CDR3, the DNA is TGTGCCACCAGCAGAGGAAGGACAGGGGGCGCTTACGAGCAGTACTTC.

This clone was seen a handful of times. This chain connects TRBV2 to TRBJ1-1; maybe TRBD1 (6 bases). The CDR3 is 14 residues long. V gave up 6 bases and J gave up 3 bases, with 14 bases separating them. Germline V lookup: CDR1 SNHLY, CDR2 FYNNEI. As DNA, the CDR3 is TGTGCCAGCAGAACAGGGAAGGTGCACACTGAAGCTTTCTTT. Translation: CASRTGKVHTEAFF.

The chain recombines TRBV10-3 with TRBJ2-5; possible D gene TRBD1, 6 bases. Germline V gene lookup returns CDR1 ENHRY and CDR2 SYGVKD. The CDR3 covers 13 residues. The germline V and J ends were trimmed by 4 bases and 3 bases, with 9 bases remaining between them. The CDR3 DNA reads TGTGCCATCAGTGGACAGGCGAAAGAGACCCAGTACTTC. This sequence encodes CAISGQAKETQYF.

The chain has TRBV6-1 and TRBJ2-3; TRBD2 agrees at 9 bases. The trim removed 2 bases at V and 1 base at J, leaving 4 bases unmatched. This CDR3 is built from 16 residues. Germline values: CDR1 MNHNS, CDR2 SASEGT. The CDR3 sequence: CASSELAGGGTDTQYF. Written as DNA, the CDR3 is TGTGCCAGCAGTGAATTGGCGGGGGGGGGCACAGATACGCAGTATTTT.

The CDR3 is CASRQREGDNEQFF. The CDR3 DNA is TGTGCCAGCAGGCAGCGGGAGGGCGACAATGAGCAGTTCTTC. The chain uses TRBV6-4 and TRBJ2-1; 10 positions match TRBD2. CDR3 length: 14 amino acids. The trim removed 6 bases at V and 5 bases at J, leaving 4 bases unmatched. CDR1 is MRHNA, CDR2 SNTAGT, per germline.

The rearrangement uses TRBV18 and TRBJ1-5; 7 bases line up with TRBD1. CDR1 KGHSH and CDR2 LQKENI come from the germline V gene. The CDR3 contains 15 residues. V dropped 3 bases and J dropped 2; count of bases not matched to a gene: 4. The CDR3 DNA sequence: TGTGCCAGCTCACCGGGCGGACAGGGCAATCAGCCCCAGCATTTT. This translates into CASSPGGQGNQPQHF.

V is TRBV10-2 and J is TRBJ2-7, with TRBD1 identical over 9 bases. This CDR3 is built from 13 residues. J gave up 4 bases and V 6 bases, and 4 bases lay outside the gene matches. Germline V CDR1 and CDR2: WSHSY, SAAADI. CDR3 DNA: TGCGCCAGCAGCCGGGACAGGGATTACGAGCAGTACTTC. As protein: CASSRDRDYEQYF.

The CDR3 DNA reads as TGTGCCAGCAGCTCACGGCTTACAGGGGGCTCAATGGATGAGCAGTTCTTC. Translation gives CASSSRLTGGSMDEQFF. The gene calls are TRBV7-6 and TRBJ2-1, with 9 bases fitting TRBD1. Germline CDR1 and CDR2: SGHVS and FNYEAQ. With V trimmed by 4 bases and J by 8 bases, 15 bases remained unmatched. The CDR3 is 17 amino acids.

V usage is TRBV5-1 and J usage is TRBJ2-6; D unclear. Germline V gene lookup returns CDR1 SGHRS and CDR2 YFSETQ. The CDR3 has 16 amino acids. The V gene lost 4 bases and the J gene lost 4 bases, with 15 bases spanning the gap. The CDR3 DNA is TGCGCCAGCAGCGGATCAGTAGCAGCGGGGGCCAACGTCCTGACTTTC. Translation: CASSGSVAAGANVLTF. Full variable domain (outside the CDR3, taken from reference TRBV5-1 and TRBJ2-6): KAGVTQTPRYLIKTRGQQVTLSCSPISGHRSVSWYQQTPGQGLQFLFEYFSETQRNKGNFPGRFSGRQFSNSRSEMNVSTLELGDSALYLCASSGSVAAGANVLTFGAGSRLTVL.

The chain uses TRBV3-1 (or the pseudogene TRBV3-2) and TRBJ1-1; D is unclear. Deletions cut 4 bases from V and 5 bases from J, with 5 bases between. CDR3 size: 11 residues. Germline lookup yields CDR1 LGHDT and CDR2 YNNKEL (reference sequence). The CDR3 DNA reads TGTGCCAGCAGCCTACATACTGAAGCTTTCTTT. Translating gives CASSLHTEAFF.

The gene calls are TRBV9 and TRBJ2-3; tentatively, D is TRBD1 (5 bases). This CDR3 has 15 amino acids. V was clipped by 0 bases and J by 1 base, with 9 bases between them. CDR1 is SGDLS and CDR2 is YYNGEE in the germline V gene. The CDR3 bases are TGTGCCAGCAGCGTAGTGGCAGGGCGCACAGATACGCAGTATTTT. This gives the protein CASSVVAGRTDTQYF. Looking up the rest from reference TRBV9 and TRBJ2-3 gives the full variable domain: DSGVTQTPKHLITATGQRVTLRCSPRSGDLSVYWYQQSLDQGLQFLIQYYNGEERAKGNILERFSAQQFPDLHSELNLSSLELGDSALYFCASSVVAGRTDTQYFGPGTRLTVL.

This chain links TRBV7-2 with TRBJ2-7; 8 positions match TRBD1. The CDR3 is made up of 17 amino acids. Per the germline V gene, CDR1 is SGHTA and CDR2 is FQGNSA. The trim removed 7 bases at V and 0 bases at J, leaving 14 bases unmatched. Here the CDR3 reads CASTRSGGGSSSYEQYF. CDR3 in DNA: TGTGCCAGCACGCGATCAGGGGGCGGCTCGAGCTCCTACGAGCAGTACTTC.